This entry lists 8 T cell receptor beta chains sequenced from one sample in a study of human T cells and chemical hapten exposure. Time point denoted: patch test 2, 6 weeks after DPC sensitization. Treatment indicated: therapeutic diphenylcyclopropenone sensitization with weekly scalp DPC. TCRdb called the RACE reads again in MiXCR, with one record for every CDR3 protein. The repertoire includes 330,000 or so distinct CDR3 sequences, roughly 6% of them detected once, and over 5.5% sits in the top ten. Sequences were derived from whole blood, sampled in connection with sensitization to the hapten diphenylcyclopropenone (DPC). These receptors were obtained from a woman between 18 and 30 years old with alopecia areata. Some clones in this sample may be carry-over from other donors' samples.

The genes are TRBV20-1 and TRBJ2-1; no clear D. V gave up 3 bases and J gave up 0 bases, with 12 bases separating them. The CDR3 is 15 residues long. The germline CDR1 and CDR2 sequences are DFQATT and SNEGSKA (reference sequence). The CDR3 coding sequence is TGCAGTGCTAGTGGGGTCCTTAGCTCCTACAATGAGCAGTTCTTC. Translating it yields CSASGVLSSYNEQFF.

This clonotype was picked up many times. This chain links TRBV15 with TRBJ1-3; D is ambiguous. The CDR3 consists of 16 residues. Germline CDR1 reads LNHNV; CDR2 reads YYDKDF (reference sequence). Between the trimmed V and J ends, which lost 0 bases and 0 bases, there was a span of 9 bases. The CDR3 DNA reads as TGTGCCACCAGCAGAGATCTGGAGAGCTCTGGAAACACCATATATTTT. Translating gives CATSRDLESSGNTIYF.

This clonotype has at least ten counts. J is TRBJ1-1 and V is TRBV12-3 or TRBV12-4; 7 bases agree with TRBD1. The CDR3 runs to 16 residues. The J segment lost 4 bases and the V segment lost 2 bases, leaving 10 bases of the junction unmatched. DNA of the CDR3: TGTGCCAGCAGTTTAATAGGGGGCAGGCTTGTCACTGAAGCTTTCTTT. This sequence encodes CASSLIGGRLVTEAFF.

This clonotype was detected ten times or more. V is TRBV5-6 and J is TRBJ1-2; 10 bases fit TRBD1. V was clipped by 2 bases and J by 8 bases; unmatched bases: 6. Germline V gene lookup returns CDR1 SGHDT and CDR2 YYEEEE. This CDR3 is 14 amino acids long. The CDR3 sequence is CASSLWTGGLGYTF. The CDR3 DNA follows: TGTGCCAGCAGCTTATGGACAGGGGGATTGGGCTACACCTTC.

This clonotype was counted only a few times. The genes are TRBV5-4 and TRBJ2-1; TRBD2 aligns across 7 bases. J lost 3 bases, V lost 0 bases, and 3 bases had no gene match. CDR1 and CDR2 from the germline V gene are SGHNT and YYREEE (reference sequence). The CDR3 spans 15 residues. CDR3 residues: CASSLGAGDYNEQFF. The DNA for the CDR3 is TGTGCCAGCAGCTTGGGGGCGGGAGACTACAATGAGCAGTTCTTC. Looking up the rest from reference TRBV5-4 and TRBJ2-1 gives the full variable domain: ETGVTQSPTHLIKTRGQQVTLRCSSQSGHNTVSWYQQALGQGPQFIFQYYREEENGRGNFPPRFSGLQFPNYSSELNVNALELDDSALYLCASSLGAGDYNEQFFGPGTRLTVL.

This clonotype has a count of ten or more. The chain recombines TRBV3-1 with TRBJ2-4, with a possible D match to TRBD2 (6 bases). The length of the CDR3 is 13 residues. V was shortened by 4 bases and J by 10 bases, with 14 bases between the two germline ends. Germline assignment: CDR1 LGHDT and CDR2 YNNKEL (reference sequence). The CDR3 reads CASSPTRGSIQYF. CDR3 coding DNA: TGTGCCAGCAGCCCGACGCGGGGTTCGATTCAGTACTTC.

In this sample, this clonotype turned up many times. The CDR3 loop reads CASGTPGTGGYGYTF. The CDR3 coding sequence is TGTGCCAGCGGTACCCCCGGGACAGGGGGCTATGGCTACACCTTC. The V gene is TRBV27, the J gene TRBJ1-2, with 11 bases identical to TRBD1. V was pared by 8 bases and J by 4 bases, with 9 bases of the junction left unmatched. Germline V gene data show CDR1 as MNHEY and CDR2 as SMNVEV (reference sequence). This CDR3 spans 15 amino acids.

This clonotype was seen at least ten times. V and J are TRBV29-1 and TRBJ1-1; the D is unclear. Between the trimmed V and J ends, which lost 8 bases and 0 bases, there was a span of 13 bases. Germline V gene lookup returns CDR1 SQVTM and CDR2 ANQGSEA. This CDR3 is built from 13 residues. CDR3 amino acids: CSPTLSVNTEAFF. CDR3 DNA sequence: TGCAGCCCCACCTTGAGTGTGAACACTGAAGCTTTCTTT.